The 15 T cell receptor beta chains listed next were all sequenced from one sample in a study of blood T cell repertoires in COVID-19. The method was immunoSEQ multiplex PCR; TCRdb's version includes in-frame clones alone and lacks a portion of them. The repertoire includes about 180,000 clones, about 81% of them detected once, and roughly 10% sits in the top ten. Sequencing input: peripheral blood. All receptors come from a woman at least 80 years old with COVID-19, enrolled during active disease.

The chain has TRBV18 and TRBJ2-1; perhaps TRBD2 as D (6 bases). This CDR3 spans 15 amino acids. Germline-derived CDR1 and CDR2 are KGHSH and LQKENI. Trimming removed 3 bases from V and 2 bases from J, with 11 bases in between. Written as DNA, the CDR3 is TGTGCCAGCTCACCCCCGTTAGCGGCCTACAATGAGCAGTTCTTC. It yields the protein CASSPPLAAYNEQFF. Variable domain in full (rest from reference TRBV18 and TRBJ2-1): NAGVMQNPRHLVRRRGQEARLRCSPMKGHSHVYWYRQLPEEGLKFMVYLQKENIIDESGMPKERFSAEFPKEGPSILRIQQVVRGDSAAYFCASSPPLAAYNEQFFGPGTRLTVL.

The J gene is TRBJ2-7, the V gene TRBV7-9; 10 bases fit TRBD2. The CDR3 extends over 15 amino acids. CDR1 and CDR2 (germline): SEHNR, FQNEAQ (reference sequence). V lost 5 bases and J lost 2; bases outside the gene matches: 6. The CDR3 coding sequence is TGTGCCAGCAGCCATACTAGCGGGGACCCCTACGAGCAGTACTTC. It is translated as CASSHTSGDPYEQYF.

This chain uses TRBV28 with TRBJ1-5, with TRBD1 matching 8 bases. CDR3 length equals 13 residues. Germline V CDR1 and CDR2: MDHEN, SYDVKM. V shed 7 bases and J 6 bases; nucleotides not matched to a gene: 5. The chain's CDR3 is CASNVDRAQPQHF. The DNA of the CDR3 is TGTGCCAGCAATGTGGACAGGGCTCAGCCCCAGCATTTT.

The chain carries TRBV9 and TRBJ2-1; 15 bases line up with TRBD2. This CDR3 spans 15 amino acids. V shed 4 bases and J 8 bases; nucleotides not matched to a gene: 4. CDR1 is SGDLS, CDR2 YYNGEE, per germline. This chain's CDR3 is CASSPGLAGGYEQFF. The DNA of the CDR3 is TGTGCCAGCAGCCCGGGACTAGCGGGGGGCTATGAGCAGTTCTTC.

The chain recombines TRBV5-5 with TRBJ1-2, with D tentatively TRBD1 (6 bases). Trimming stripped 4 bases from V and 6 bases from J, with 13 bases between. Germline CDR1 reads SGHKS; CDR2 reads YYEKEE (reference sequence). The CDR3 has 13 amino acids. The CDR3, as DNA: TGTGCCAGCAGCAGCAGGGGAATTGATGGCTACACCTTC. It is translated as CASSSRGIDGYTF.

This chain connects TRBV19 to TRBJ1-5, with D unclear. The CDR3 sequence is 16 residues long. Germline V lookup: CDR1 LNHDA, CDR2 SQIVND (reference sequence). V was shortened by 0 bases and J by 1 base, with 10 bases between the two germline ends. Here the CDR3 DNA reads TGTGCCAGTAGTATAGATGCGGGAATGAGCAATCAGCCCCAGCATTTT. Encoded protein: CASSIDAGMSNQPQHF.

The V and J genes are TRBV24-1 and TRBJ2-5, with TRBD1 matching over 10 bases. Germline V gives CDR1 KGHDR, CDR2 SFDVKD. This CDR3 spans 15 amino acids. With V trimmed by 4 bases and J by 4 bases, 5 bases remained unmatched. The CDR3 DNA reads TGTGCCACCAGTGAACGGGGACAGGGGAGAGAGACCCAGTACTTC. This gives the protein CATSERGQGRETQYF.

In nucleotides, the CDR3 is TGTGCCAGCAGCTTAGCACAGACTAATTACAATGAGCAGTTCTTC. This gives the protein CASSLAQTNYNEQFF. The chain links TRBV11-3 to TRBJ2-1, with a possible D match to TRBD2 (5 bases). From germline, CDR1 is SGHNT and CDR2 YENEEA. This CDR3 is 15 amino acids long. V was clipped by 1 base and J by 4 bases, with 11 bases between them.

The CDR3 nucleotides are TGTGCCAGCAGTTTATCCAGATCCGAAGAGACCCAGTACTTC. Translating gives CASSLSRSEETQYF. The chain carries TRBV27 and TRBJ2-5; D uncertain. This CDR3 has 14 amino acids. Trimming took 0 bases from V and 3 from J, leaving 8 bases between them. Germline V lookup: CDR1 MNHEY, CDR2 SMNVEV (reference sequence).

The gene calls are TRBV10-3 and TRBJ1-1, with unresolved D. The V end was cut by 2 bases, the J end by 5 bases, with 12 bases between. Germline CDR1 is ENHRY and CDR2 is SYGVKD. This CDR3 has 14 residues. The CDR3 DNA reads as TGTGCCATCAGTGAGGGACGGGAGGAGACTGAAGCTTTCTTT. Protein product: CAISEGREETEAFF.

This clone showed up just once. The chain is built from TRBV19 and TRBJ2-7; D is ambiguous. CDR3 length: 14 residues. Germline V lookup: CDR1 LNHDA, CDR2 SQIVND (reference sequence). Trimming removed 5 bases from V and 2 bases from J, with 13 bases in between. For the CDR3, the DNA is TGTGCCAGTAGTTCGGAGATTCGAGCCTACGAGCAGTACTTC. Translation: CASSSEIRAYEQYF.

The V gene is TRBV28, the J gene TRBJ2-7; 7 bases align to TRBD1. J lost 5 bases, V lost 4 bases, and 8 bases had no gene match. Germline loops: CDR1 MDHEN, CDR2 SYDVKM. This CDR3 contains 14 residues. In DNA, the CDR3 is TGTGCCAGCAGTTCCCCAGACAGGGCCCACGAGCAGTACTTC. This translates into CASSSPDRAHEQYF.

This clone was counted a single time. The rearrangement uses TRBV3-1 (or the pseudogene TRBV3-2) and TRBJ1-2; 7 bases map to TRBD1. Germline lookup yields CDR1 LGHDT and CDR2 YNNKEL (reference sequence). The CDR3 totals 14 residues. V trimming: 2 bases; J trimming: 2 bases; junction bases outside the gene matches: 2. In nucleotides, the CDR3 is TGTGCCAGCAGCCAAAGGGGGCGCAACTATGGCTACACCTTC. Protein: CASSQRGRNYGYTF.

The chain carries TRBV28 and TRBJ1-2, with 10 bases identical to TRBD1. Germline V gene data show CDR1 as MDHEN and CDR2 as SYDVKM. Losses at the gene ends were 5 bases for V and 3 bases for J; bases not matched to a gene: 6. CDR3 length: 15 residues. The CDR3 coding sequence is TGTGCCAGCAGTACCCCCGGGACAGGGGACTATGGCTACACCTTC. Amino acid sequence: CASSTPGTGDYGYTF.

The chain recombines TRBV10-1 with TRBJ2-5, with 12 bases that match TRBD2. There are 15 residues in the CDR3. V lost 7 bases, J lost 4 bases, and 7 bases stayed unmatched. Germline values: CDR1 WNHNN, CDR2 SYGVQD (reference sequence). CDR3 amino acids: CASKGETSGRETQYF. The DNA of the CDR3 is TGCGCCAGCAAAGGGGAGACTAGCGGGAGAGAGACCCAGTACTTC.